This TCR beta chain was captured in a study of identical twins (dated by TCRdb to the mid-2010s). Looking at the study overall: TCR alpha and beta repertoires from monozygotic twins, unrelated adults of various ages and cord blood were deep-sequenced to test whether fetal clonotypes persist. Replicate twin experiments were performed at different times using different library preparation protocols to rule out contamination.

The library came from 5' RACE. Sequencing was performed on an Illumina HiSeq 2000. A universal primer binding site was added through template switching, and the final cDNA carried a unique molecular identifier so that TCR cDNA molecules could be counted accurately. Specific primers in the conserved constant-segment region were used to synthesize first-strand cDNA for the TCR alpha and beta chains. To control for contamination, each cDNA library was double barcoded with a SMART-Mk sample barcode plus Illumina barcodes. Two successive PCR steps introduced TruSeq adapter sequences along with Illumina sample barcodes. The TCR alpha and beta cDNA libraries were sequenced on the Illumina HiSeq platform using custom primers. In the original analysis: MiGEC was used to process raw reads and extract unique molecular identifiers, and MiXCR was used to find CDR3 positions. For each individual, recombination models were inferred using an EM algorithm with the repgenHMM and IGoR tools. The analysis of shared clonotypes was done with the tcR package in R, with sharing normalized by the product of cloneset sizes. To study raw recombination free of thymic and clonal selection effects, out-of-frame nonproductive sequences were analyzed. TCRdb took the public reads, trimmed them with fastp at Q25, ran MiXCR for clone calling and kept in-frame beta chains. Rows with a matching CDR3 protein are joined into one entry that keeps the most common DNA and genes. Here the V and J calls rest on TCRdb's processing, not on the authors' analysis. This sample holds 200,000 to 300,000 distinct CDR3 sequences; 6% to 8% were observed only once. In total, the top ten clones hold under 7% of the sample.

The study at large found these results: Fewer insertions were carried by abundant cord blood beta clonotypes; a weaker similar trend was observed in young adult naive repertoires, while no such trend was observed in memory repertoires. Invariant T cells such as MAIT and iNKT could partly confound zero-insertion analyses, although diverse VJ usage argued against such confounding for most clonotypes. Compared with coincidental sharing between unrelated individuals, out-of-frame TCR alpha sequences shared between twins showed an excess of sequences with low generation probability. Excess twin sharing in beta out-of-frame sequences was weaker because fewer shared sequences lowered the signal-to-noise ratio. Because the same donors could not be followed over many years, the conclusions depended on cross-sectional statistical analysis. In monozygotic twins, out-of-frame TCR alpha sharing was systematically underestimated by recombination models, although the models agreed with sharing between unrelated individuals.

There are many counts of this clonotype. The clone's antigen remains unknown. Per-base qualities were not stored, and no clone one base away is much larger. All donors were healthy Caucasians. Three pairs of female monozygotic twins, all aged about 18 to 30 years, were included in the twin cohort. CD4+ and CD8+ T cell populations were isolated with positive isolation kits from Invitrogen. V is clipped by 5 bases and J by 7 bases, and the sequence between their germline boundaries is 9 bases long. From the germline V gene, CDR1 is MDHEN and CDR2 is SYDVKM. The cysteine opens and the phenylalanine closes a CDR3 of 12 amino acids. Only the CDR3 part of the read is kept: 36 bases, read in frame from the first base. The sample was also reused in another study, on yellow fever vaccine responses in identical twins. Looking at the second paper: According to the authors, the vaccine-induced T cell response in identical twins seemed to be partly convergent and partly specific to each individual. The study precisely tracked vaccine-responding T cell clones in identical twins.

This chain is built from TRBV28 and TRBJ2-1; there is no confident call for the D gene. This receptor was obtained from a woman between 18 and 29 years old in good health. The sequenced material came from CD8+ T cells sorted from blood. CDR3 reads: CASSRSANEQFF. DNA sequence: TGTGCCAGCAGTCGGAGCGCAAATGAGCAGTTCTTC.